This TCR beta chain was identified during a study of identical twins. Germline V lookup: CDR1 SGDLS, CDR2 YYNGEE. Between the trimmed V and J ends, which lost 0 bases and 4 bases, there was a span of 13 bases. The CDR3 sequence is 15 residues long. TCRdb used MiXCR to reprocess the 5' RACE reads, holding one entry per CDR3 protein. Among approximately 300,000 distinct CDR3 sequences, roughly 9.7% were seen once, and the ten largest hold around 7.1%. Study-wide points: Researchers reported weaker excess twin sharing in beta out-of-frame sequences. Zero-insertion findings could be partly confounded by invariant cells (MAIT and iNKT cells). Interpretation of the results relied on cross-sectional statistical analysis and not on following the same donors. Insertions were fewer in abundant cord blood beta clonotypes, whereas memory repertoires showed none of this pattern.

This clonotype was recorded a few times. Its antigen remains unknown. These same data were also listed under a study on yellow fever vaccine responses in identical twins.

The chain joins TRBV9 to TRBJ1-1, with D possibly matching TRBD1 (6 bases). Sequenced material: CD8+ T cells sorted from blood. This receptor was taken from a woman aged 18-29 years in good health. This chain's CDR3 is CASSVDRGAGTEAFF. DNA of the CDR3: TGTGCCAGCAGCGTAGATCGGGGGGCAGGCACTGAAGCTTTCTTT. Together with reference TRBV9 and TRBJ1-1, the CDR3 gives the full variable domain: DSGVTQTPKHLITATGQRVTLRCSPRSGDLSVYWYQQSLDQGLQFLIQYYNGEERAKGNILERFSAQQFPDLHSELNLSSLELGDSALYFCASSVDRGAGTEAFFGQGTRLTVV.